This T cell receptor (beta chain) was found in a study of regulatory T cells in long-lasting Graves disease. With iRepertoire HTBI primers and Arm-PCR of CDR3 regions, TCR beta libraries were built. TCRdb processed the multiplex PCR reads anew with MiXCR; each CDR3 protein has one entry. The table records just over 600,000 distinct CDR3 sequences, 15% to 20% of them present only once. Time point here: newly diagnosed GD, antithyroid drugs for less than 3 months. Extracted RNA from PBMCs served as the source of the TCR library. V lost 3 bases and J 4 bases, leaving 25 bases between the germline ends. Per the germline V gene, CDR1 is MNHGY and CDR2 is SVAAGI. This CDR3 is 19 amino acids long. These same records also appear under a second study, on T cells in Graves' hyperthyroidism and ophthalmopathy. This second report adds: Graves' hyperthyroidism is called stable when ophthalmopathy does not progress within 18 months.

This TCR came from a woman in her 30s with Graves disease. The sequenced sample was peripheral blood mononuclear cells (PBMCs), obtained at new diagnosis, from a patient treated with antithyroid drugs. This chain uses TRBV6-9 with TRBJ1-3; D gene unclear. The CDR3, as DNA: TGTGCCAGCAGTTACGGACCTCAGGTGGTTGGGGTAAAGGGAAACACCATATATTTT. Its translation: CASSYGPQVVGVKGNTIYF.